The 25 T cell receptor beta chains reported below all come from one sample, sequenced in a study of PD-1 blockade in classical Hodgkin lymphoma (dated by TCRdb to the early 2020s). Receptor amplification or capture employed the immunoSEQ multiplex PCR assay. Imported from immuneACCESS, the table was reduced by TCRdb to in-frame sequences with V and J called. These copies leave out some clones; in studies compared against another copy, an unresolved V gene accounts for under half, and the cause of the remainder is not known. The sample table shows under 40,000 clones, and less than 90% are seen once. In total, the top ten clones hold 0.95% to 1.5% of the sample. The time point label on this specimen signifies: newly diagnosed, previously untreated cHL patient sample. CD4+ T cells were purified from thawed PBMCs by magnetic negative selection with a Miltenyi CD4+ T cell isolation kit. Sequencing input: CD4+ T cells from blood. The source of these receptors is a human donor with classical Hodgkin lymphoma.

This chain links TRBV28 with TRBJ1-2; D not resolved. The CDR3 loop spans 15 amino acids. The ends were cut back, 2 bases at V and 4 bases at J, with 14 bases in the middle. The germline V gene has CDR1 MDHEN and CDR2 SYDVKM. The CDR3 DNA follows: TGTGCCAGCAGTTTACCCCAGGCACGTGCCTATGGCTACACCTTC. Amino acids: CASSLPQARAYGYTF.

This clone has only one observation. J is TRBJ2-7 and V is TRBV7-9; D assignment may be TRBD1 or TRBD2 (5 bases each). The germline CDR1 and CDR2 sequences are SEHNR and FQNEAQ (reference sequence). The CDR3 length is 15 residues. V lost 2 bases to trimming and J lost 3 bases, with 14 bases between them. The CDR3 DNA follows: TGTGCCAGCAGCTTAACGGGGACGTCGAGCTACGAGCAGTACTTC. This codes for CASSLTGTSSYEQYF. The full variable domain, rest sourced from reference TRBV7-9 and TRBJ2-7, is DTGVSQNPRHKITKRGQNVTFRCDPISEHNRLYWYRQTLGQGPEFLTYFQNEAQLEKSRLLSDRFSAERPKGSFSTLEIQRTEQGDSAMYLCASSLTGTSSYEQYFGPGTRLTVT.

This chain links TRBV10-3 with TRBJ1-1, with D perhaps TRBD1 (6 bases). Per the germline V gene, CDR1 is ENHRY and CDR2 is SYGVKD. V lost 0 bases and J 11 bases, leaving 16 bases between the germline ends. This CDR3 comprises 14 residues. CDR3 nucleotides: TGTGCCATCAGTGAGTCGAGACAGGCCCCCTCTGCTTTCTTT. Amino acid sequence: CAISESRQAPSAFF.

The chain uses TRBV2 and TRBJ2-1; unclear D gene. The germline V gene encodes CDR1 SNHLY and CDR2 FYNNEI. The CDR3 length is 15 residues. Trimming took 4 bases from V and 0 from J, leaving 10 bases between them. The CDR3 DNA follows: TGTGCCAGCAGTGGTAACCCCTACTCCTACAATGAGCAGTTCTTC. It yields the protein CASSGNPYSYNEQFF.

The rearrangement links TRBV5-1 to TRBJ1-4; D might be TRBD1 (6 bases). Germline assignment: CDR1 SGHRS and CDR2 YFSETQ. This CDR3 contains 16 residues. V was cut by 0 bases and J by 5 bases, with 14 bases left in between. The CDR3 loop reads CASSLVPTGSNEKLFF. The CDR3 DNA sequence: TGCGCCAGCAGCTTGGTTCCGACAGGTTCGAATGAAAAACTGTTTTTT.

The V call is TRBV6-1, the J call TRBJ1-2, with D possibly being TRBD1 (5 bases). Germline V gene data show CDR1 as MNHNS and CDR2 as SASEGT. The length of the CDR3 is 13 residues. V was pared by 3 bases and J by 7 bases, with 12 bases between. CDR3 residues: CASSEGGPTGYTF. For the CDR3, the DNA is TGTGCCAGCAGTGAGGGGGGTCCAACTGGCTACACCTTC.

The V call is TRBV18, the J call TRBJ1-2; 9 nucleotides match TRBD1. The trim removed 2 bases at V and 8 bases at J, leaving 9 bases unmatched. CDR1 KGHSH and CDR2 LQKENI come from the germline V gene. The CDR3 contains 15 residues. Here the CDR3 reads CASSPSGTGIVGYTF. In nucleotides, the CDR3 is TGTGCCAGCTCACCATCGGGGACAGGGATCGTAGGCTACACCTTC.

This clone was observed once. This CDR3 is CASSSSPGTRPTGELFF. The CDR3 DNA is TGTGCCAGCAGCTCCAGCCCCGGGACTAGACCCACCGGGGAGCTGTTTTTT. The chain combines TRBV7-8 with TRBJ2-2, with 8 bases lining up with TRBD2. The CDR3 is 17 amino acids. V gave up 4 bases and J gave up 4 bases; unmatched junction bases: 11. Germline CDR1 and CDR2: SGHVS and FQNEAQ.

The rearrangement uses TRBV19 and TRBJ2-5; D is unresolved. The CDR3 length is 13 residues. Germline V gene lookup returns CDR1 LNHDA and CDR2 SQIVND (reference sequence). Trimming removed 5 bases from V and 3 bases from J, with 10 bases in between. CDR3: CASSFIVEETQYF. The CDR3 DNA sequence: TGTGCCAGTAGTTTTATAGTAGAAGAGACCCAGTACTTC.

The chain couples TRBV4-2 to TRBJ2-7; TRBD2 matches 7 bases. The CDR3 contains 19 residues. The ends lost 0 bases at V and 3 bases at J; junction bases unmatched: 17. Germline values: CDR1 LGHNA, CDR2 YNFKEQ. CDR3 amino acids: CASSQDRGSGRYCGYEQYV. CDR3 DNA: TGTGCCAGCAGCCAAGACCGGGGTAGCGGGCGCTACTGTGGCTACGAGCAGTACGTC.

The chain joins TRBV5-1 to TRBJ2-5; 7 positions match TRBD2. The V and J ends lost 1 base and 3 bases, in that order; junction bases with no gene match: 3. The V gene's germline CDR1 is SGHRS and CDR2 YFSETQ. CDR3 length equals 14 residues. The CDR3 sequence is CASSLRGREETQYF. The CDR3 nucleotides read TGCGCCAGCAGCTTGCGGGGGAGGGAAGAGACCCAGTACTTC.

In its sample, this clone was seen once. A read error may produce the germline difference seen at one junction end. This chain links TRBV6-4 with TRBJ2-4; perhaps TRBD2 as D (6 bases). CDR3 size: 22 residues. Germline lookup yields CDR1 MRHNA and CDR2 SNTAGT. CDR3 coding DNA: TGTGCCAGCAGTGACGACAGATGTGCTTCGTGTAAAGCGGGTCAGGCCAAAACCATTCAGTACTTC. Translating it yields CASSDDRCASCKAGQAKTIQYF.

CDR3: CASSLSGLGRALPYEQYF. CDR3 DNA: TGTGCCAGCAGTTTGTCGGGACTAGGGCGGGCCCTTCCCTACGAGCAGTACTTC. The chain employs TRBV28 and TRBJ2-7; 8 bases agree with TRBD2. The CDR3 consists of 18 residues. The germline V gene encodes CDR1 MDHEN and CDR2 SYDVKM. J lost 2 bases, V lost 3 bases, and 15 bases had no gene match.

This clone was seen a handful of times. J is TRBJ1-4 and V is TRBV20-1; D gene unclear. Germline CDR1 is DFQATT and CDR2 is SNEGSKA (reference sequence). V lost 6 bases to trimming and J lost 7 bases, with 9 bases between them. The CDR3 totals 11 residues. CDR3 coding DNA: TGCAGTGCCGGTTCAGGTGAAAAACTGTTTTTT. Encoded protein: CSAGSGEKLFF.

In DNA, the CDR3 is TGCGCCAGCACAGATGCGGGAGGTCCCGGGGAGCTGTTTTTT. Translated, it gives CASTDAGGPGELFF. The genes are TRBV5-1 and TRBJ2-2; 8 bases map to TRBD2. Germline V gene data show CDR1 as SGHRS and CDR2 as YFSETQ. The CDR3 contains 14 residues. J gave up 6 bases and V 6 bases, and 7 bases lay outside the gene matches. Together with reference TRBV5-1 and TRBJ2-2, the CDR3 gives the full variable domain: KAGVTQTPRYLIKTRGQQVTLSCSPISGHRSVSWYQQTPGQGLQFLFEYFSETQRNKGNFPGRFSGRQFSNSRSEMNVSTLELGDSALYLCASTDAGGPGELFFGEGSRLTVL.

This clone was found a few times. The chain combines TRBV7-6 with TRBJ1-1; D is possibly TRBD1 (5 bases). The V end lost 4 bases, the J end lost 3 bases, and 9 bases lay between the germline ends. Germline V gives CDR1 SGHVS, CDR2 FNYEAQ. The CDR3 is made up of 13 amino acids. CDR3 residues: CASSSQGDTEAFF. CDR3 nucleotides: TGTGCCAGCAGCTCTCAGGGTGACACTGAAGCTTTCTTT.

This clone was seen only a few times. Germline is not matched at one junction end, which may reflect a read error. The gene calls are TRBV5-4 and TRBJ1-4; no definite D call. The CDR3 extends over 15 amino acids. The germline V gene encodes CDR1 SGHNT and CDR2 YYREEE (reference sequence). The CDR3: CASSLGGQAKEKLFF. CDR3 nucleotides: TGTGCCAGCAGCTTGGGAGGGCAGGCTAAGGAAAAACTGTTTTTT.

The chain carries TRBV5-6 and TRBJ2-1, with D perhaps matching TRBD2 (6 bases). This CDR3 region has 13 residues. Germline CDR1 SGHDT, CDR2 YYEEEE. Trimming removed 1 base from V and 9 bases from J, with 11 bases in between. DNA of the CDR3: TGTGCCAGCAGCTTGAGACTAGTTGGTGAGCAGTTCTTC. As protein: CASSLRLVGEQFF.

V usage is TRBV25-1 and J usage is TRBJ2-2; TRBD2 matches at 8 bases. CDR1 and CDR2 (germline): MGHDK, SYGVNS. The CDR3 contains 15 residues. The DNA for the CDR3 is TGTGCAGCCGGGGGGGGCACTTGGAACACCGGGGAGCTGTTTTTT. Protein product: CAAGGGTWNTGELFF.

The J gene is TRBJ1-1, the V gene TRBV29-1, with D tentatively TRBD1 (6 bases). The ends were cut back, 6 bases at V and 3 bases at J, with 17 bases in the middle. Germline lookup yields CDR1 SQVTM and CDR2 ANQGSEA. This CDR3 contains 14 residues. This CDR3 reads CSVQSTGGDTEAFF. The CDR3 region has the DNA TGCAGCGTCCAATCGACAGGTGGGGACACTGAAGCTTTCTTT.

Here the CDR3 DNA reads TGCGCCAGCAGCTTACAGGGCGGGGGAGATGGCTACACCTTC. Its protein is CASSLQGGGDGYTF. V gene TRBV5-1 combines with J gene TRBJ1-2; TRBD1 might be the D (6 bases). Between the trimmed V and J ends, which lost 2 bases and 6 bases, there was a span of 14 bases. Germline-derived CDR1 and CDR2 are SGHRS and YFSETQ. The CDR3 contains 14 residues.

The rearrangement uses TRBV7-9 and TRBJ2-1; TRBD1 agrees at 9 bases. V trimming: 5 bases; J trimming: 3 bases; junction bases outside the gene matches: 2. CDR1 and CDR2 from the germline V gene are SEHNR and FQNEAQ (reference sequence). The CDR3 consists of 14 residues. CDR3 DNA sequence: TGTGCCAGCAGCGAGGGACAGGGCTACAATGAGCAGTTCTTC. Its protein is CASSEGQGYNEQFF.

With respect to this clone: At one end the junction does not follow the germline gene, possibly because of a read error. This chain joins TRBV4-2 and TRBJ1-1, with 8 bases lining up with TRBD1. The CDR3 contains 17 residues. Germline CDR1 LGHNA, CDR2 YNFKEQ. In DNA form, the CDR3 reads TGTGCCAGCAGCCAAGCCTCAACCGGGACAGGAGGCACTAAAGCTTTCTTT. It encodes CASSQASTGTGGTKAFF.

This chain joins TRBV5-1 and TRBJ2-1; a possible D gene is TRBD2 (6 bases). Germline CDR1 reads SGHRS; CDR2 reads YFSETQ. Trimming cost V 4 bases and J 7 bases, with 15 bases left between them. CDR3 length equals 14 residues. The CDR3 sequence is CASSHTGSWNEQFF. The CDR3 region has the DNA TGCGCCAGCAGCCATACCGGGAGTTGGAATGAGCAGTTCTTC. The complete variable domain, with remaining parts taken from reference TRBV5-1 and TRBJ2-1, reads KAGVTQTPRYLIKTRGQQVTLSCSPISGHRSVSWYQQTPGQGLQFLFEYFSETQRNKGNFPGRFSGRQFSNSRSEMNVSTLELGDSALYLCASSHTGSWNEQFFGPGTRLTVL.

The V gene is TRBV28, the J gene TRBJ2-7; D unclear. This CDR3 spans 13 amino acids. Germline loops: CDR1 MDHEN, CDR2 SYDVKM. V shed 5 bases and J shed 1 base, with 9 bases lying between them. DNA of the CDR3: TGTGCCAGCAGTCCCCCGCCGTCCTACGAGCAGTACTTC. Its protein product is CASSPPPSYEQYF.